This T cell receptor beta chain was identified in a study of shared clonotypes between healthy human individuals. Study results and caveats: Memory subsets generally showed smaller estimated richness than naive subsets did.

Naive CD8 populations comprised CD45RO-negative cells positively selected for CCR7, excluding terminally differentiated effector memory CD45RA+ cells. The assay was run at deep level. Each sorted subset replicate got 200 ng genomic DNA, roughly 33,000 genomes. Sequencing used immunoSEQ multiplex PCR; TCRdb keeps in-frame clones, though not all of them. The repertoire consists of millions of clones, with about 92% occurring once and the leading ten covering under 2%. The V and J ends lost 7 bases and 0 bases, in that order; junction bases with no gene match: 9. This CDR3 comprises 16 residues. Germline V CDR1 and CDR2: SNHLY, FYNNEI. About this clone: What it recognizes is unknown.

Sequencing was performed on naive CD8+ T cells from PBMCs. This rearrangement joins TRBV2 to TRBJ1-3, with TRBD1 identical over 7 bases. The receptor was isolated from a man between 18 and 35 years old in good health. Some clones in this sample may be carry-over from other donors' samples. The CDR3 DNA sequence: TGTGCCAGCAAAGCGACAGGGACGAGCTCTGGAAACACCATATATTTT. Translating it yields CASKATGTSSGNTIYF.